The 18 T cell receptor beta chains reported below all come from one sample, sequenced in a study of response to subunit inactivated influenza vaccine (dated 2018 in TCRdb). The protocol used for the library was RT-PCR. The sequencer listed for this sample is Illumina HiSeq 2500. TCRdb cleaned the public reads at Q25 with fastp, built clones with MiXCR and kept in-frame beta chains. Rows with a matching CDR3 protein are joined into one entry that keeps the most common DNA and genes. Across this sample there are 610,000 or so distinct CDR3 sequences, with 14% seen only once. Clones ranked in the top ten supply 11% of the sample. The source was PBMCs from blood, collected about 11 days after vaccination. These receptors were obtained from a man aged 45 to 65 who received an inactivated influenza vaccine. Donor details come from another sample of the same person, matched by shared clones.

This clonotype has a single count. V usage is TRBV9 and J usage is TRBJ2-7; 8 positions agree with TRBD2. Germline CDR1 is SGDLS and CDR2 is YYNGEE. Trimming cost V 0 bases and J 5 bases; bases outside gene matches: 7. The CDR3 sequence is 15 residues long. The CDR3 sequence is CASSVGSTGGDEQYF. The CDR3 coding sequence is TGTGCCAGCAGCGTAGGATCTACGGGAGGGGACGAGCAGTACTTC.

The chain uses TRBV5-1 and TRBJ1-2; 7 bases are a match to TRBD1. The CDR3 contains 17 residues. V lost 0 bases and J lost 3; bases outside the gene matches: 11. CDR1 and CDR2 from the germline V gene are SGHRS and YFSETQ. Here the CDR3 reads CASSLAPTGPLDYGYTF. The CDR3 DNA is TGCGCCAGCAGCTTGGCTCCGACAGGGCCCTTGGACTATGGCTACACCTTC. The variable domain in full, with the rest retrieved from reference TRBV5-1 and TRBJ1-2, is KAGVTQTPRYLIKTRGQQVTLSCSPISGHRSVSWYQQTPGQGLQFLFEYFSETQRNKGNFPGRFSGRQFSNSRSEMNVSTLELGDSALYLCASSLAPTGPLDYGYTFGSGTRLTVV.

This rearrangement joins TRBV2 to TRBJ2-2; D remains unclear. V was trimmed by 3 bases and J by 4 bases, leaving 6 bases between them. The CDR3 contains 13 residues. Germline loops: CDR1 SNHLY, CDR2 FYNNEI. This chain's CDR3 is CASSERSTGELFF. The CDR3 bases are TGTGCCAGCAGTGAGCGGTCCACCGGGGAGCTGTTTTTT.

In its sample, this clonotype was seen a few times. This sequence joins TRBV27 and TRBJ2-3, with D perhaps matching TRBD1 (6 bases). This CDR3 is built from 18 residues. The V gene lost 2 bases and the J gene lost 0 bases, with 18 bases spanning the gap. Germline V gene lookup returns CDR1 MNHEY and CDR2 SMNVEV (reference sequence). The CDR3 DNA is TGTGCCAGCAGTTTAGAGGGGGTGGTGAGGGCTAGCACAGATACGCAGTATTTT. This encodes CASSLEGVVRASTDTQYF.

The chain links TRBV5-6 to TRBJ2-3; 14 bases match TRBD2. Trimming cost V 4 bases and J 4 bases; bases outside gene matches: 5. This CDR3 contains 16 residues. The germline CDR1 and CDR2 sequences are SGHDT and YYEEEE. The chain's CDR3 is CASSQRTSGGSDTQYF. The DNA of the CDR3 is TGTGCCAGCAGCCAGCGGACTAGCGGGGGGTCAGATACGCAGTATTTT.

This clonotype was seen a handful of times. The chain joins TRBV28 to TRBJ1-6, with 9 bases lining up with TRBD1. This CDR3 region has 15 residues. After removal of 5 bases from V and 8 bases from J, the junction contained 7 bases not matched to a gene. Germline V CDR1 and CDR2: MDHEN, SYDVKM. The CDR3 spells CASSQPGQGYSPLHF. The CDR3 coding sequence is TGTGCCAGCAGTCAACCGGGACAGGGATATTCACCCCTCCACTTT.

The V and J genes are TRBV2 and TRBJ2-1, with D perhaps TRBD1 or TRBD2 (5 bases each). The V gene lost 7 bases and the J gene lost 2 bases, with 9 bases spanning the gap. CDR3 length equals 13 residues. Germline CDR1 SNHLY, CDR2 FYNNEI. The CDR3 reads CASKADTYNEQFF. In nucleotides, the CDR3 is TGTGCCAGCAAAGCGGACACCTACAATGAGCAGTTCTTC.

This clonotype was counted a few times. The genes are TRBV5-1 and TRBJ2-7; weak D call: TRBD1 (5 bases). This CDR3 spans 16 amino acids. Germline V lookup: CDR1 SGHRS, CDR2 YFSETQ. Trimming left V 2 bases short and J 0 bases short, with 15 bases between. The CDR3 nucleotides read TGCGCCAGCAGCTTCAATGGGGCAGTCAGCTCCTACGAGCAGTACTTC. This codes for CASSFNGAVSSYEQYF.

The gene calls are TRBV5-1 and TRBJ1-6; TRBD1 might be the D (5 bases). V was pared by 0 bases and J by 0 bases, with 10 bases between. The germline V gene encodes CDR1 SGHRS and CDR2 YFSETQ. The CDR3 has 17 amino acids. The CDR3 sequence: CASSLGQPYSYNSPLHF. CDR3 coding DNA: TGCGCCAGCAGCTTGGGACAGCCTTACTCCTATAATTCACCCCTCCACTTT.

The chain uses TRBV3-1 and TRBJ2-7, with D possibly matching TRBD2 (7 bases). Germline loops: CDR1 LGHDT, CDR2 YNNKEL (reference sequence). This CDR3 has 14 residues. The V end lost 0 bases, the J end lost 6 bases, and 12 bases lay between the germline ends. CDR3 loop: CASSQDTGGGEQYF. The DNA of the CDR3 is TGTGCCAGCAGCCAAGATACGGGGGGCGGCGAGCAGTACTTC.

This clonotype was observed a few times. DNA of the CDR3: TGTGCCACCAGTTTGGGGGCGGATATGCGGACCCAGTACTTC. This translates into CATSLGADMRTQYF. This chain links TRBV15 with TRBJ2-5, with D possibly TRBD1 on 6 matching bases. The germline V and J ends were trimmed by 6 bases and 7 bases, with 18 bases remaining between them. The CDR3 covers 14 residues. Germline V lookup: CDR1 LNHNV, CDR2 YYDKDF (reference sequence).

This clonotype was recorded a few times. The chain combines TRBV3-1 with TRBJ2-2, with D tentatively TRBD1 or TRBD2 (5 bases each). The CDR3 spans 16 residues. The V end was cut by 1 base, the J end by 4 bases, with 13 bases between. Germline assignment: CDR1 LGHDT and CDR2 YNNKEL (reference sequence). The CDR3 region is CASSQGYEGSTGELFF. For the CDR3, the DNA is TGTGCCAGCAGCCAAGGTTACGAGGGGAGCACCGGGGAGCTGTTTTTT.

Notes on this clonotype: At one boundary the junction diverges from the germline segment, which might be a read error. This sequence joins TRBV12-3 or TRBV12-4 and TRBJ1-1; a possible D gene is TRBD1 (5 bases). CDR3 length: 16 residues. CDR3 protein: CASSFGSGHLNSEAFF. As DNA, the CDR3 is TGTGCCAGCAGTTTCGGGTCTGGACACCTGAACAGTGAAGCTTTCTTT.

This clonotype was seen a few times. CDR3 nucleotides: TGTGCCAGCAGTTTTGCCCTAGCGGTAGGGAGGGTTAAAGAGACCCAGTACTTC. Protein sequence: CASSFALAVGRVKETQYF. The chain recombines TRBV28 with TRBJ2-5, with 7 nucleotides matching TRBD2. Germline V gives CDR1 MDHEN, CDR2 SYDVKM. The CDR3 is 18 amino acids. V was clipped by 3 bases and J by 3 bases; unmatched bases: 16.

This clonotype was counted at least ten times. The DNA of the CDR3 is TGTGCCAGCAGCCTAGGGGGCGAAAACATTCAGTACTTC. Its translation: CASSLGGENIQYF. The chain couples TRBV27 to TRBJ2-4; the match to TRBD1 covers 7 bases. The germline V gene encodes CDR1 MNHEY and CDR2 SMNVEV (reference sequence). This CDR3 contains 13 residues. V lost 6 bases to trimming and J lost 5 bases; unmatched junction nucleotides: 4.

J is TRBJ2-5 and V is TRBV24-1, with TRBD1 matching 8 bases. The V gene end was trimmed by 3 bases and the J gene end by 0 bases; junction bases not matched to a gene: 5. The length of the CDR3 is 16 residues. Germline values: CDR1 KGHDR, CDR2 SFDVKD. This chain's CDR3 is CATSDTMDRDQETQYF. The CDR3 DNA follows: TGTGCCACCAGTGATACCATGGACAGGGACCAAGAGACCCAGTACTTC.

This chain connects TRBV10-3 to TRBJ1-3, with D perhaps TRBD1 (5 bases). In germline, CDR1 is ENHRY, CDR2 SYGVKD. The CDR3 has 13 residues. The V and J ends lost 4 bases and 7 bases respectively, with 11 bases between them. The CDR3 is CAISVDKGNTIYF. For the CDR3, the DNA is TGTGCCATCAGTGTGGACAAGGGGAACACCATATATTTT.

This clonotype was observed a few times. The chain is built from TRBV9 and TRBJ2-1, with D unclear. The CDR3 has 15 amino acids. The V gene's germline CDR1 is SGDLS and CDR2 YYNGEE. Trimming shortened V by 4 bases and J by 2 bases, and 13 bases separated the two germline ends. CDR3 loop: CASSSRPVTYNEQFF. The CDR3 bases are TGTGCCAGCAGCTCGCGCCCAGTTACCTACAATGAGCAGTTCTTC. Using reference TRBV9 and TRBJ2-1 for the parts outside the CDR3, the full variable domain is DSGVTQTPKHLITATGQRVTLRCSPRSGDLSVYWYQQSLDQGLQFLIQYYNGEERAKGNILERFSAQQFPDLHSELNLSSLELGDSALYFCASSSRPVTYNEQFFGPGTRLTVL.